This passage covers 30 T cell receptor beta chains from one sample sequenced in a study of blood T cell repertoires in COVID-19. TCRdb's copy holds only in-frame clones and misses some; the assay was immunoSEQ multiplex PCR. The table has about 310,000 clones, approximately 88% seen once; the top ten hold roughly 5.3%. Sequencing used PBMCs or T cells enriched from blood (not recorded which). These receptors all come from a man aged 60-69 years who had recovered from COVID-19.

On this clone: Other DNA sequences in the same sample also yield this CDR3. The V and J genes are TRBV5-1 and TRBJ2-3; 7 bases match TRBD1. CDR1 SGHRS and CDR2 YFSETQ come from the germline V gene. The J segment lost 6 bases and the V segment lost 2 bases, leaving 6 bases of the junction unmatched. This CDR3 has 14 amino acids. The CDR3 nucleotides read TGCGCCAGCAGCTTCGGACAGGCTTTGGATACGCAGTATTTT. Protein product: CASSFGQALDTQYF. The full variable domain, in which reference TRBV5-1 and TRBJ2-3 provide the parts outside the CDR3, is KAGVTQTPRYLIKTRGQQVTLSCSPISGHRSVSWYQQTPGQGLQFLFEYFSETQRNKGNFPGRFSGRQFSNSRSEMNVSTLELGDSALYLCASSFGQALDTQYFGPGTRLTVL.

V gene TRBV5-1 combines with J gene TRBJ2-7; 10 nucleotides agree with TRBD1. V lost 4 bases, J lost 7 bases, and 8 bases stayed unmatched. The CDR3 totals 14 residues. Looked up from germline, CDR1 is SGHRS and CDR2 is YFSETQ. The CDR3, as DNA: TGCGCCAGCAGCGGGACAGGGGCGCCTTTGGAGCAGTACTTC. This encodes CASSGTGAPLEQYF.

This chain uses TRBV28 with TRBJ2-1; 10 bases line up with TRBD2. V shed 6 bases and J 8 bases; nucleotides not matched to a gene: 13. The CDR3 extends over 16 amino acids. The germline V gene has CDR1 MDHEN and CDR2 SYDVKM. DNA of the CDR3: TGTGCCAGCAGCACCCCCTCTAGCGGGAGTAGCTATGAGCAGTTCTTC. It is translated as CASSTPSSGSSYEQFF. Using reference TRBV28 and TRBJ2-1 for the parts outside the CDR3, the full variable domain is DVKVTQSSRYLVKRTGEKVFLECVQDMDHENMFWYRQDPGLGLRLIYFSYDVKMKEKGDIPEGYSVSREKKERFSLILESASTNQTSMYLCASSTPSSGSSYEQFFGPGTRLTVL.

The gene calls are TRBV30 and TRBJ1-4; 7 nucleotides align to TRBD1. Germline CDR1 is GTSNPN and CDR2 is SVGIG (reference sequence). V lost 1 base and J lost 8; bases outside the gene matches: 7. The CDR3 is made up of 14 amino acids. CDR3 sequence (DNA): TGTGCCTGGAGTGCGGCGACAGGGAAGGAAAAACTGTTTTTT. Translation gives CAWSAATGKEKLFF.

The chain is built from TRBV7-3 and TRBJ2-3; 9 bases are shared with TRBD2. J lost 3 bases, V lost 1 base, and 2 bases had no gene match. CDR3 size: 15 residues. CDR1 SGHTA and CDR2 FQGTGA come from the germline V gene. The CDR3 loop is CASSLIAGVTDTQYF. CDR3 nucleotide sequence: TGTGCCAGCAGCTTAATAGCGGGAGTTACAGATACGCAGTATTTT.

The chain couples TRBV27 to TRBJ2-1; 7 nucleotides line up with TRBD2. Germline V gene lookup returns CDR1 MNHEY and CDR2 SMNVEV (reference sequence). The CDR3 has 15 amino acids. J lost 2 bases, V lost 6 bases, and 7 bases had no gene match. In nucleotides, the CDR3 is TGTGCCAGCAGAAATCTGGGACTAACCTACAATGAGCAGTTCTTC. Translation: CASRNLGLTYNEQFF.

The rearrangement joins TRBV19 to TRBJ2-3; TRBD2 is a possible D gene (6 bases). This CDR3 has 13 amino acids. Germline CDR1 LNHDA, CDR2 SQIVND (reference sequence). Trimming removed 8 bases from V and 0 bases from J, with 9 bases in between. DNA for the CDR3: TGTGCCAGTCGGGACTCAAGCACAGATACGCAGTATTTT. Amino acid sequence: CASRDSSTDTQYF.

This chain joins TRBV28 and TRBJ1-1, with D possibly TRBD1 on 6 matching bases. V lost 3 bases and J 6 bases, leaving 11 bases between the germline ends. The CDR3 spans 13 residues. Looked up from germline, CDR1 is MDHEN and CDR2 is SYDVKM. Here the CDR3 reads CASSLTGPPEAFF. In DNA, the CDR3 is TGTGCCAGCAGTTTGACAGGTCCGCCTGAAGCTTTCTTT. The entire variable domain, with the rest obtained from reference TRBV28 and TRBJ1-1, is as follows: DVKVTQSSRYLVKRTGEKVFLECVQDMDHENMFWYRQDPGLGLRLIYFSYDVKMKEKGDIPEGYSVSREKKERFSLILESASTNQTSMYLCASSLTGPPEAFFGQGTRLTVV.

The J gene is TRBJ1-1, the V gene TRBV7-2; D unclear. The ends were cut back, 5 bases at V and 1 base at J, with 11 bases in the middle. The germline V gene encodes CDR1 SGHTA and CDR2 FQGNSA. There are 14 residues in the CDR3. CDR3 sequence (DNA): TGTGCCAGCAGCGCAGACTCGTGGAACACTGAAGCTTTCTTT. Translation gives CASSADSWNTEAFF.

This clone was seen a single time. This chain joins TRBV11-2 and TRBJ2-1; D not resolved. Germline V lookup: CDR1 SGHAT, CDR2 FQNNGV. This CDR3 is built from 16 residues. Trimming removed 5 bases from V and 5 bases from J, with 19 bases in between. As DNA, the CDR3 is TGTGCCAGCAGCCTCCACCCGGATCAGGTGAACAATGAGCAGTTCTTC. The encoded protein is CASSLHPDQVNNEQFF. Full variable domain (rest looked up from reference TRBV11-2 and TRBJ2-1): EAGVAQSPRYKIIEKRQSVAFWCNPISGHATLYWYQQILGQGPKLLIQFQNNGVVDDSQLPKDRFSAERLKGVDSTLKIQPAKLEDSAVYLCASSLHPDQVNNEQFFGPGTRLTVL.

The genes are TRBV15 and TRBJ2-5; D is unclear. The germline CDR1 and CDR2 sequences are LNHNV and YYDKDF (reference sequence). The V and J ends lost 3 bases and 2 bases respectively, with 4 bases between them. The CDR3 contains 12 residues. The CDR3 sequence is CATSSLQETQYF. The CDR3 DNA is TGTGCCACCAGCAGCCTACAAGAGACCCAGTACTTC.

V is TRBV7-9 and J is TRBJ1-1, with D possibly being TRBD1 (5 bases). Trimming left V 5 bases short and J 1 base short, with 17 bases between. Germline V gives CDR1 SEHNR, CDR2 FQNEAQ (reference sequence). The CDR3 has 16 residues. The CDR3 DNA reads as TGTGCCAGCAGCCCCTGGGGCGGGGCCCGGAACACTGAAGCTTTCTTT. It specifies CASSPWGGARNTEAFF.

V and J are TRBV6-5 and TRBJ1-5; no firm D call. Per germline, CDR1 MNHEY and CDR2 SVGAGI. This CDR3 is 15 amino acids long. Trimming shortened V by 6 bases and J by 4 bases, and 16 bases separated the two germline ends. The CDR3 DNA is TGTGCCAGCAGAAAGATCGGGAGCCAAAATCAGCCCCAGCATTTT. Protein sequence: CASRKIGSQNQPQHF.

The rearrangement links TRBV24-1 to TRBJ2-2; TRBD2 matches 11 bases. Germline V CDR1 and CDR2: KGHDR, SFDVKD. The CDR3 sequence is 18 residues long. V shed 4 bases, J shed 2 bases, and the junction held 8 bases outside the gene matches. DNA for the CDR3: TGTGCCACCAGTGACCATAAACTAGCGGGAGTTAACACCGGGGAGCTGTTTTTT. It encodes CATSDHKLAGVNTGELFF.

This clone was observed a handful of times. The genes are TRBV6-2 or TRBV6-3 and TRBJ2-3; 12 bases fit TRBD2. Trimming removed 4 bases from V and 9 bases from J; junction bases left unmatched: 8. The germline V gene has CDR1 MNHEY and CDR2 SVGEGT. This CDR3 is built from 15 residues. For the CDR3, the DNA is TGTGCCAGCAGTTTGGGACTAGCGGGCTCGGGGACGCAGTATTTT. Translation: CASSLGLAGSGTQYF.

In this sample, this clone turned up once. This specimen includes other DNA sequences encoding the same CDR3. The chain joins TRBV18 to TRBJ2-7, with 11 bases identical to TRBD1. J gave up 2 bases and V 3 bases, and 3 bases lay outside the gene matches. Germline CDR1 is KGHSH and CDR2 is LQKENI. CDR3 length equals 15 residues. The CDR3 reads CASSPGTGGPYEQYF. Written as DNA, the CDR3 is TGTGCCAGCTCACCCGGGACAGGGGGGCCCTACGAGCAGTACTTC. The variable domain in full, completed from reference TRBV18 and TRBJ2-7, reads NAGVMQNPRHLVRRRGQEARLRCSPMKGHSHVYWYRQLPEEGLKFMVYLQKENIIDESGMPKERFSAEFPKEGPSILRIQQVVRGDSAAYFCASSPGTGGPYEQYFGPGTRLTVT.

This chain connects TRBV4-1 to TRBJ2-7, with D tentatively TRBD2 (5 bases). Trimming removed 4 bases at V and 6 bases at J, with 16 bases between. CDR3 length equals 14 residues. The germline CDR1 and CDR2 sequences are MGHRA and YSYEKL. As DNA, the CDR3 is TGCGCCAGCAGCCGGGGAGAGTTCATGGGCGAGCAGTACTTC. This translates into CASSRGEFMGEQYF.

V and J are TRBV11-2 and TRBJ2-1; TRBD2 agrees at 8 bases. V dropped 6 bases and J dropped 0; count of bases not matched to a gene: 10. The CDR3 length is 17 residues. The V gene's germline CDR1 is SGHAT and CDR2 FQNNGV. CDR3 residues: CASRRASGQSSYNEQFF. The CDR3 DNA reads TGTGCCAGCAGACGGGCTAGCGGGCAGAGCTCCTACAATGAGCAGTTCTTC.

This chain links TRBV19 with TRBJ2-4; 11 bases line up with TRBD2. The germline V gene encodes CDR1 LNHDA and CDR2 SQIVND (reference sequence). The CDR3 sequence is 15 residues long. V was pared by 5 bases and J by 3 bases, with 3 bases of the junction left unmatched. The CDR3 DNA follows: TGTGCCAGTAGTGTGGGACTAGCGGACAAAAACATTCAGTACTTC. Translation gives CASSVGLADKNIQYF.

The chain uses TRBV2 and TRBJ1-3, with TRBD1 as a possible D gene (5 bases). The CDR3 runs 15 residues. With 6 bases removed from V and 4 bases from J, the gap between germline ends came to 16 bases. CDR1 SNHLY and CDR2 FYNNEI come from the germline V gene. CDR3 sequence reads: CASRIDRARGNTIYF. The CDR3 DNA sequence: TGTGCCAGCAGAATTGACAGAGCCCGGGGAAACACCATATATTTT.

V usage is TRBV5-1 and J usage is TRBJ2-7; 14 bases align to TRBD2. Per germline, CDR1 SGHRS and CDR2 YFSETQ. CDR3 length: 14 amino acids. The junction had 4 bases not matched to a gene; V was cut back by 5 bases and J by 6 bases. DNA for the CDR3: TGCGCCAGCAGTTTCGGACTAGCGGGAGGCGAGCAGTACTTC. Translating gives CASSFGLAGGEQYF.

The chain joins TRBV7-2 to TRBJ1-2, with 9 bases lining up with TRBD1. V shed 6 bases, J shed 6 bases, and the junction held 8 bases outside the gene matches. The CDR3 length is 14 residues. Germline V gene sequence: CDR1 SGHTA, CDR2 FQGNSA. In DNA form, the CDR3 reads TGTGCCAGCAGGGCCCTCGGGACAGGGAATGGCTACACCTTC. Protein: CASRALGTGNGYTF.

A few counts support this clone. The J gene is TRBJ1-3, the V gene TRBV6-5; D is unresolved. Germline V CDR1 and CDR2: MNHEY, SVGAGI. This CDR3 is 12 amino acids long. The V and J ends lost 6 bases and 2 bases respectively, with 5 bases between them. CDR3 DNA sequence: TGTGCCAGCAGGTCAACTGGAAACACCATATATTTT. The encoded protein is CASRSTGNTIYF.

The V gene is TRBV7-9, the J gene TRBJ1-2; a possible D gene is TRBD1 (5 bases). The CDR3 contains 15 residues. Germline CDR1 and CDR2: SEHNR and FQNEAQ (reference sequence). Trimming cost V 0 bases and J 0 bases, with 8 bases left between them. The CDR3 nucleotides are TGTGCCAGCAGCTTAGCGACAGTTACTAACTATGGCTACACCTTC. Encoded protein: CASSLATVTNYGYTF.

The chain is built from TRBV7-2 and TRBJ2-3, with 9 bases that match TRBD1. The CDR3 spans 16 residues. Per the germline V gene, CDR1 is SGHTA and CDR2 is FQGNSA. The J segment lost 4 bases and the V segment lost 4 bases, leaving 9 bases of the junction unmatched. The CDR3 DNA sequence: TGTGCCAGCAGCTACTGGGGACAGGGTGAAGCAGATACGCAGTATTTT. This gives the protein CASSYWGQGEADTQYF. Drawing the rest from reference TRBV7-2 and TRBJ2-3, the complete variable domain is GAGVSQSPSNKVTEKGKDVELRCDPISGHTALYWYRQSLGQGLEFLIYFQGNSAPDKSGLPSDRFSAERTGGSVSTLTIQRTQQEDSAVYLCASSYWGQGEADTQYFGPGTRLTVL.

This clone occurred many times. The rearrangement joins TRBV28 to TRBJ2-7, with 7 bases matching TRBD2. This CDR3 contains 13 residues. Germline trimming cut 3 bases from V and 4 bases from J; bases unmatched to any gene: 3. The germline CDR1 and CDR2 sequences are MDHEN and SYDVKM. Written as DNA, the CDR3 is TGTGCCAGCAGTTTTCGGACTAGATACGAGCAGTACTTC. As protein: CASSFRTRYEQYF.

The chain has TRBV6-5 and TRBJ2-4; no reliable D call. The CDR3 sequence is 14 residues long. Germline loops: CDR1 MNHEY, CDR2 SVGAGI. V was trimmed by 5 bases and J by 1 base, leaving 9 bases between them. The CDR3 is CASSPMRAKNIQYF. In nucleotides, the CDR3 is TGTGCCAGCAGTCCCATGCGGGCCAAAAACATTCAGTACTTC.

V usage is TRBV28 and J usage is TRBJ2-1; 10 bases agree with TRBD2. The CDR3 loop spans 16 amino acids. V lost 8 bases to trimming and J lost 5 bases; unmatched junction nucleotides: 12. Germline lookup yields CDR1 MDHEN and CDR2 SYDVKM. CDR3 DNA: TGTGCCAGCTTCCTGTCTAAGCGGGAGGGCCACAATGAGCAGTTCTTC. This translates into CASFLSKREGHNEQFF.

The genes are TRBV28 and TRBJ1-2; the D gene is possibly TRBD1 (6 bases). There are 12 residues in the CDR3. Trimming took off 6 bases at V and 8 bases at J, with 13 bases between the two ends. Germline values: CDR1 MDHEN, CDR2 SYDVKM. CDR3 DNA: TGTGCCAGCAGCTGGACAGCGGTCGGCTACACCTTC. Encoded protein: CASSWTAVGYTF.

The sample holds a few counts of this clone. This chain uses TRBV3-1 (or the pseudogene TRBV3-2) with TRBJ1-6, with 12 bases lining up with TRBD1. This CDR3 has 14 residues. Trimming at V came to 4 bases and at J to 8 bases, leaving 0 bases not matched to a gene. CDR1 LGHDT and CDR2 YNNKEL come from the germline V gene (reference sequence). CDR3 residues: CASSRDRGHSPLHF. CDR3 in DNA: TGTGCCAGCAGCCGGGACAGGGGGCATTCACCCCTCCACTTT.